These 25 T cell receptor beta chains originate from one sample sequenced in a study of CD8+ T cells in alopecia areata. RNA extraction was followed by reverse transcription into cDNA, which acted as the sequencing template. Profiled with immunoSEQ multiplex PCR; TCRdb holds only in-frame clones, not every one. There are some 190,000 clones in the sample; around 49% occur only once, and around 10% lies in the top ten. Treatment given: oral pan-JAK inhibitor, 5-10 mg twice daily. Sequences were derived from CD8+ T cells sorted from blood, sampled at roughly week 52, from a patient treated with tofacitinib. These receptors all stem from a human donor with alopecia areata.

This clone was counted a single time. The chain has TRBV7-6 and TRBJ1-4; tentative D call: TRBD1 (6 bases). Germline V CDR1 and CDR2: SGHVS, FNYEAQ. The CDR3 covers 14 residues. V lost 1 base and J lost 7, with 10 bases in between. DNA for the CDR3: TGTGCCAGCAGCTTAGAATCCAGGGGTGAAAAACTGTTTTTT. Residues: CASSLESRGEKLFF.

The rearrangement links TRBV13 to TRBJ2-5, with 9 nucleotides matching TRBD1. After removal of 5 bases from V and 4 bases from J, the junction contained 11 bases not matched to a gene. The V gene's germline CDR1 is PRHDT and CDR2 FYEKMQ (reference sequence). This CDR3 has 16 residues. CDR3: CASSPEGQGGRETQYF. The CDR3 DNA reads TGTGCCAGCAGCCCGGAGGGACAGGGTGGAAGAGAGACCCAGTACTTC.

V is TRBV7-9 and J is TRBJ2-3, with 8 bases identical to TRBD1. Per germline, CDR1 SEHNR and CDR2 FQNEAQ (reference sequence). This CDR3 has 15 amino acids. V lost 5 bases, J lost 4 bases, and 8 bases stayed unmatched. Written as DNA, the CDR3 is TGTGCCAGCAGCGTCACAGGGGGTGGGTCAGATACGCAGTATTTT. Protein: CASSVTGGGSDTQYF.

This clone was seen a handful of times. This CDR3 reads CASSLESNEQFF. CDR3 DNA: TGTGCCAGCAGCTTGGAAAGTAATGAGCAGTTCTTC. The gene calls are TRBV5-6 and TRBJ2-1; D ambiguous. Trimming shortened V by 0 bases and J by 7 bases, and 5 bases separated the two germline ends. The germline gives CDR1 SGHDT, CDR2 YYEEEE. The CDR3 length is 12 residues.

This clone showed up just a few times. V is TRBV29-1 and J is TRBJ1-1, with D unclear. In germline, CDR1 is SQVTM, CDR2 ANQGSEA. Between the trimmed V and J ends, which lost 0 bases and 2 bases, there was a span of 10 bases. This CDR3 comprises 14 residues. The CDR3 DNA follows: TGCAGCGTTGAAGATGGGGAATATAACACTGAAGCTTTCTTT. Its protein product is CSVEDGEYNTEAFF.

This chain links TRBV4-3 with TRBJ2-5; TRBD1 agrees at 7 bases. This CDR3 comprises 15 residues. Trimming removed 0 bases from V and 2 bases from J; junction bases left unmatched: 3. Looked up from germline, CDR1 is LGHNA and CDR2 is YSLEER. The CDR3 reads CASSQDGTAQETQYF. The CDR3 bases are TGCGCCAGCAGCCAAGATGGGACAGCGCAAGAGACCCAGTACTTC.

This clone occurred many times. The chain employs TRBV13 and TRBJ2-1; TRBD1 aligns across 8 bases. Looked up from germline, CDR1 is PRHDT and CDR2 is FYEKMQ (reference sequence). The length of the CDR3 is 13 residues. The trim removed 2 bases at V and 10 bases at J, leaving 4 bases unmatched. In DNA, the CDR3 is TGTGCCAGCAGCTTATGGACAGGGTGGGAGCAGTTCTTC. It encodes CASSLWTGWEQFF.

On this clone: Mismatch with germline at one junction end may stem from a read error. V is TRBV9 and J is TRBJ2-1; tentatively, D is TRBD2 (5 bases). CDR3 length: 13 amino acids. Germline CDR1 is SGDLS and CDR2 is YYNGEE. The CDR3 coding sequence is TGTGCCAGCAGCCCCCCCGCCGGGATAAGGTTGATCTTC. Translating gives CASSPPAGIRLIF.

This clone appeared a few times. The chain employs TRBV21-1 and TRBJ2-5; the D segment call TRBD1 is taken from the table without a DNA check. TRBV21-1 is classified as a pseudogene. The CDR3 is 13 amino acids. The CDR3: CASRGQGKETQYF. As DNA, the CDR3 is TGTGCCAGCAGGGGACAGGGTAAAGAGACCCAGTACTTC.

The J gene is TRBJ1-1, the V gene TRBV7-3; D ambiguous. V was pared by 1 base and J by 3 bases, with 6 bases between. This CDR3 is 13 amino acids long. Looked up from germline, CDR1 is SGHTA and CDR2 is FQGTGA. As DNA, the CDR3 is TGTGCCAGCAGCTTAAGCACCGACACTGAAGCTTTCTTT. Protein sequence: CASSLSTDTEAFF.

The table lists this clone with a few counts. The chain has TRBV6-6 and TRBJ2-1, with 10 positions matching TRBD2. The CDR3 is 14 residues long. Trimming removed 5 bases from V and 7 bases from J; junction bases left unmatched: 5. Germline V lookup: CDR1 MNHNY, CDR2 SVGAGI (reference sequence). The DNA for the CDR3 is TGTGCCAGCAGTGGAATAGCGGGGGGTAATGAGCAGTTCTTC. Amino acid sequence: CASSGIAGGNEQFF.

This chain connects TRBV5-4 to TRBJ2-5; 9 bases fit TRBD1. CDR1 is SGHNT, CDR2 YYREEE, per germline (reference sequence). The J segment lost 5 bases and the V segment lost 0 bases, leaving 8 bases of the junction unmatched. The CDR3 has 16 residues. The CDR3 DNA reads TGTGCCAGCAGCTTGGCCGACAGGGGGAGACAGGAGACCCAGTACTTC. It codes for CASSLADRGRQETQYF. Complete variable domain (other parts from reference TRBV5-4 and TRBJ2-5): ETGVTQSPTHLIKTRGQQVTLRCSSQSGHNTVSWYQQALGQGPQFIFQYYREEENGRGNFPPRFSGLQFPNYSSELNVNALELDDSALYLCASSLADRGRQETQYFGPGTRLLVL.

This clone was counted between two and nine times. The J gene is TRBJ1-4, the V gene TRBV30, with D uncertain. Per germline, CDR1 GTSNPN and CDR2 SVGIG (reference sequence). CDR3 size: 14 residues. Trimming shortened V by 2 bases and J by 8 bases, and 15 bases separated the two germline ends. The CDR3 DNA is TGTGCCTGGAGTACCGGAACGTTAAGGGAAAAACTGTTTTTT. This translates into CAWSTGTLREKLFF.

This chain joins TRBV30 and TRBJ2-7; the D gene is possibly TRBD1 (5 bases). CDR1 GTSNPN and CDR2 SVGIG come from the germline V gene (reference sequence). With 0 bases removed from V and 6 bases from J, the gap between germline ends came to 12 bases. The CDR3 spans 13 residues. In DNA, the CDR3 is TGTGCCTGGAGTGTCGGCAGGGCATCCGAGCAGTACTTC. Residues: CAWSVGRASEQYF.

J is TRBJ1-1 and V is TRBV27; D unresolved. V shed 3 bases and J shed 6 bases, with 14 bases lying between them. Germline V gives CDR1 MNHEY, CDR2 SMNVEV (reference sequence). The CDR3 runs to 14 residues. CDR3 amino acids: CASSFGGGQSEAFF. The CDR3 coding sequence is TGTGCCAGCAGTTTCGGAGGTGGTCAGTCTGAAGCTTTCTTT.

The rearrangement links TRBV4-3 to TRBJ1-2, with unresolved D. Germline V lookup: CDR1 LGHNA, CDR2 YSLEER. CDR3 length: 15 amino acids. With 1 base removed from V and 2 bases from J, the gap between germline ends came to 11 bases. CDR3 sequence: CASSQGTDGNYGYTF. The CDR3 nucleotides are TGCGCCAGCAGCCAAGGAACCGACGGGAACTATGGCTACACCTTC.

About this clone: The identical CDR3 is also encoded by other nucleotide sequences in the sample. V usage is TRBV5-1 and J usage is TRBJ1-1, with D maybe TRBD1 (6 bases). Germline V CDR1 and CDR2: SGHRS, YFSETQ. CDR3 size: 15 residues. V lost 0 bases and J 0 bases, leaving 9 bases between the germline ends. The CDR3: CASSLETGLNTEAFF. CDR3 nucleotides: TGCGCCAGCAGCTTGGAGACAGGATTGAACACTGAAGCTTTCTTT.

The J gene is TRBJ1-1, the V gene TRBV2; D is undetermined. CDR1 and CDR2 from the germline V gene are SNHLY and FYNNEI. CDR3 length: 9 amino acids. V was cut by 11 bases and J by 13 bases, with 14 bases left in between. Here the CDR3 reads CAGKPSGFF. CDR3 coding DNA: TGTGCCGGAAAACCCAGCGGTTTCTTT.

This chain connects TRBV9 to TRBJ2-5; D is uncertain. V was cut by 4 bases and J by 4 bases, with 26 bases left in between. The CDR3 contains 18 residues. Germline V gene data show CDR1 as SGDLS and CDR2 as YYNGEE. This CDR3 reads CASSTPNGVEGYGETQYF. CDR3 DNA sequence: TGTGCCAGCAGCACACCCAATGGGGTCGAAGGGTATGGAGAGACCCAGTACTTC.

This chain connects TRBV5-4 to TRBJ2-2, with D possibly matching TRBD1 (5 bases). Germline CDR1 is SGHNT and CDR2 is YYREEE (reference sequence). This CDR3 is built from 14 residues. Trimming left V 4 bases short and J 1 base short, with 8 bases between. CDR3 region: CASSLGQNTGELFF. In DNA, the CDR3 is TGTGCCAGCAGCCTCGGACAGAACACCGGGGAGCTGTTTTTT.

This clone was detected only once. The CDR3 DNA reads as TGTGCCAGCAGCTCGCTAGCGGGGAGGCTCTACGAGCAGTACTTC. Its protein product is CASSSLAGRLYEQYF. J is TRBJ2-7 and V is TRBV7-6; TRBD2 matches 9 bases. After removal of 4 bases from V and 3 bases from J, the junction contained 7 bases not matched to a gene. CDR1 and CDR2 from the germline V gene are SGHVS and FNYEAQ. The CDR3 loop spans 15 amino acids.

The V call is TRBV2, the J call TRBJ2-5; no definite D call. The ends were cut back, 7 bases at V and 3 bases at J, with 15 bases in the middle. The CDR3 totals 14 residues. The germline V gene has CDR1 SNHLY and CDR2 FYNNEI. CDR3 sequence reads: CASKSTGPEETQYF. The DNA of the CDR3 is TGTGCCAGCAAGTCAACGGGTCCAGAAGAGACCCAGTACTTC.

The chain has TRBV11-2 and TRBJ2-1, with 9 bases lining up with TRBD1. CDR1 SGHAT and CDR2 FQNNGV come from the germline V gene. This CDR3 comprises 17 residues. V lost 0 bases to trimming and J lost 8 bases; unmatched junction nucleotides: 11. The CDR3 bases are TGTGCCAGCAGCTTAGATCGTCCCGGGACAGGGATGGATGAGCAGTTCTTC. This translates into CASSLDRPGTGMDEQFF.

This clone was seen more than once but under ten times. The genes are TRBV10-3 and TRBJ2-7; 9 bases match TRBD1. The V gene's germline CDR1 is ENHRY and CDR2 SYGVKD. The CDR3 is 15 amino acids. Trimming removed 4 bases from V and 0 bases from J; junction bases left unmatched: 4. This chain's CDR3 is CAISAGQGTSYEQYF. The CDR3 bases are TGTGCCATCAGTGCGGGACAGGGAACCTCCTACGAGCAGTACTTC.

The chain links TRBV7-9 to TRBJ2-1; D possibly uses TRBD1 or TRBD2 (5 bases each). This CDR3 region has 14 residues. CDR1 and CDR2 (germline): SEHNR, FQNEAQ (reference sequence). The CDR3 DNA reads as TGTGCTACTGGGGTGAGGGGATGGGACAATGAGCAGTTCTTC. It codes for CATGVRGWDNEQFF.